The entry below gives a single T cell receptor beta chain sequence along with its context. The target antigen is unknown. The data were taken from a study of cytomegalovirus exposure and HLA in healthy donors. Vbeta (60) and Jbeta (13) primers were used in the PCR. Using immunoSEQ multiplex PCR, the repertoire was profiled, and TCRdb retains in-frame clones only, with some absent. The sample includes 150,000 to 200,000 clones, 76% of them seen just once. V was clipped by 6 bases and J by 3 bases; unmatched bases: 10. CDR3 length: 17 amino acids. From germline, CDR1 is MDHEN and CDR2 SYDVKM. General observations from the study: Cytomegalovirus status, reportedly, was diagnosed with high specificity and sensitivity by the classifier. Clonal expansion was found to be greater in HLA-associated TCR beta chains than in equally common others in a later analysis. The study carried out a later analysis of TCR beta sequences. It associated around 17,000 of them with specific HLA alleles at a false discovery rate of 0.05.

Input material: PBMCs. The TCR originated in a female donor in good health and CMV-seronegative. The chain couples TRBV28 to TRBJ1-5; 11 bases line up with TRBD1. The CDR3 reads CASRKRGQGGFNQPQHF. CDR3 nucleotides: TGTGCCAGCAGGAAAAGGGGACAGGGGGGTTTCAATCAGCCCCAGCATTTT.